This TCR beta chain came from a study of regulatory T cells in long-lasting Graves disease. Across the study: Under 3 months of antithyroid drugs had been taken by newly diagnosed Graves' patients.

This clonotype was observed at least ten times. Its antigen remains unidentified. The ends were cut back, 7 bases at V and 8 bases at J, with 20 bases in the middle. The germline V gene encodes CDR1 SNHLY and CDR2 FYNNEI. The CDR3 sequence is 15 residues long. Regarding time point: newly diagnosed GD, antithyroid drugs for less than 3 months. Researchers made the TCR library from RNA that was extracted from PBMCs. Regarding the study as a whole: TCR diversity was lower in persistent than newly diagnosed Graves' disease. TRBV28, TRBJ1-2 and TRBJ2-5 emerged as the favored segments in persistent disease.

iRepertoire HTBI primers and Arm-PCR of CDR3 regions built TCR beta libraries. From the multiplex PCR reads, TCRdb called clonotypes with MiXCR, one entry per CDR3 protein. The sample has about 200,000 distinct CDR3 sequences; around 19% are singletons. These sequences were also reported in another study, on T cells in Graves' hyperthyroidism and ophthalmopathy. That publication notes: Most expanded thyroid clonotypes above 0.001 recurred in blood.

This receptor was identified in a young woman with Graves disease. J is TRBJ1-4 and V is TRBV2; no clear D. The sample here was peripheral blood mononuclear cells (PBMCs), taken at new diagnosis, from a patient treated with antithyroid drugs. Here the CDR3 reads CASKELREVFEKLFF. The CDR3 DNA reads TGTGCCAGCAAGGAGCTAAGGGAAGTATTCGAAAAACTGTTTTTT. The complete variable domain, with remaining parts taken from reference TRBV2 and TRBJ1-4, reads EPEVTQTPSHQVTQMGQEVILRCVPISNHLYFYWYRQILGQKVEFLVSFYNNEISEKSEIFDDQFSVERPDGSNFTLKIRSTKLEDSAMYFCASKELREVFEKLFFGSGTQLSVL.